This TCR beta chain was recovered during a study of OX40 agonist ivuxolimab in advanced cancers. Study context: Patients received ivuxolimab, an agonistic anti-OX40 (CD134) antibody. Study outcomes and limitations: People who partly responded at 0.1-3.0 mg/kg had some of the least clonal expansion seen.

In the case of this clone: Its antigen is currently unknown.

The method was immunoSEQ multiplex PCR; TCRdb's version includes in-frame clones alone and lacks a portion of them. The table shows roughly 25,000 clones, with about 70% occurring only once. Germline V gene data show CDR1 as GTSNPN and CDR2 as SVGIG (reference sequence). V shed 2 bases, J shed 4 bases, and the junction held 3 bases outside the gene matches. This CDR3 is built from 14 residues. The TCR was taken from an adult with an advanced solid tumor such as melanoma, head and neck, liver or kidney cancer. The sample here was CD4+ or CD8+ T cells sorted from blood, taken in a trial of the OX40 agonist ivuxolimab. The chain carries TRBV30 and TRBJ1-2, with 11 positions matching TRBD1. DNA for the CDR3: TGTGCCTGGAGTTGGACAGGGGGCGGCTATGGCTACACCTTC. Amino acids: CAWSWTGGGYGYTF.